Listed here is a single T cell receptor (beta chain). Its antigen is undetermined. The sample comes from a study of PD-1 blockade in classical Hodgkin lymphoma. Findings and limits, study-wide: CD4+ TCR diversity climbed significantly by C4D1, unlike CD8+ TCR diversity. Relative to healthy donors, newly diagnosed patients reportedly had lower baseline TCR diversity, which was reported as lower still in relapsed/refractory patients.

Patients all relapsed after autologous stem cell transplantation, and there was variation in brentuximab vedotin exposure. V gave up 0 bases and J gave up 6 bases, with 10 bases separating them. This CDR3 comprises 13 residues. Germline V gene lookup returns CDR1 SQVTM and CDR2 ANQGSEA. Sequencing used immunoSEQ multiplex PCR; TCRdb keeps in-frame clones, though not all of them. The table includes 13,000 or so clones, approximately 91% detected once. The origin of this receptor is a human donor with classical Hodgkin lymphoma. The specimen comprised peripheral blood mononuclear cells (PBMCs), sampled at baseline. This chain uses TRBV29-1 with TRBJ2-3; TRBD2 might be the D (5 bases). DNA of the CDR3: TGCAGCGTTGAAGATCTCCAGCGGGATACGCAGTATTTT. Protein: CSVEDLQRDTQYF.